A selection of T cell receptor beta chains follows, all from one sample in a study of T cells in localized non-small cell lung cancer. Profiled with immunoSEQ multiplex PCR; TCRdb holds only in-frame clones, not every one. The sample holds some 10,000 clones, about 85% seen once. Sequenced here: peripheral blood, sampled before any cancer treatment. Source of these receptors: a male donor aged 60 or older with stage III lung adenocarcinoma. CDR3s include the opening cysteine and the closing phenylalanine or tryptophan. D genes are given only for firm matches. A row's size may be missing; if present it is once, few, many or a size class.

v_gene,j_gene,abundance,d_gene,CDR3nt,CDR3aa
TRBV15,TRBJ1-5,-,TRBD1,TGTGCCACCAGCAGGGGGGACAGTGGGCAGCCCCAGCATTTT,CATSRGDSGQPQHF
TRBV5-1,TRBJ2-2,-,-,TGCGCCAGCAATGATCCGGGGCGAGACACCGGGGAGCTGTTTTTT,CASNDPGRDTGELFF
TRBV25-1,TRBJ2-7,-,-,TGTGCCAGCAGTGAACCCTTTGGTGAGACCTACGAGCAGTACTTC,CASSEPFGETYEQYF
TRBV19,TRBJ2-2,-,-,TGTGCCACGAGATGGGGCACCGGGGAGCTGTTTTTT,CATRWGTGELFF
TRBV5-6,TRBJ2-7,-,-,TGTGCCAGCAGCTTGGCCGCGGTTAAACACAGAGGGCAGTACTTC,CASSLAAVKHRGQYF
TRBV7-8,TRBJ1-1,few,-,TGTGCCAGCACCCTTATGGGGGTTAGGACTGAAGCTTTCTTT,CASTLMGVRTEAFF
TRBV14,TRBJ2-1,-,-,TGTGCCAGCAGCCAAGTCCAGGGGAGGGGGTCTAGGAATGAGCAGTTCTTC,CASSQVQGRGSRNEQFF
TRBV11-2,TRBJ2-3,-,-,TGTGCCAGCAGCTCATTACGTGGGGTTGGGACGCAGTATTTT,CASSSLRGVGTQYF
TRBV18,TRBJ2-4,-,-,TGTGCCAGCTCACCACCGCGGGACGGAGTAGGCAAAAACATTCAGTACTTC,CASSPPRDGVGKNIQYF
TRBV5-6,TRBJ1-3,-,-,TGTGCCAGCCATTCGGCCGGATCTGGAAACACCATATATTTT,CASHSAGSGNTIYF
TRBV7-8,TRBJ2-2,-,-,TGTGCCAGCAGCTTTACTATCGGGACACCTTCCACCGGGGAGCTGTTTTTT,CASSFTIGTPSTGELFF
TRBV9,TRBJ2-1,-,TRBD1,TGTGCCAGCAGCGCCGGGACAGTGGTCAATGAGCAGTTCTTC,CASSAGTVVNEQFF
TRBV14,TRBJ1-6,few,-,TGTGCCAGCAGCCAGGGCACAGGGTCAAATTCACCCCTCCACTTT,CASSQGTGSNSPLHF
TRBV27,TRBJ1-1,-,-,TGTGCCAGCAGTTTATATGAGGGGGGGGACACTGAAGCTTTCTTT,CASSLYEGGDTEAFF
TRBV7-8,TRBJ2-3,-,TRBD1,TGTGCCAGCAGCCCCCGAGGGACAGGGGGGACAGATACGCAGTATTTT,CASSPRGTGGTDTQYF
TRBV5-4,TRBJ2-5,once,-,TGTGCCAGCAGTCCCCGACAGGTGGGAGAGACCCAGTACTTC,CASSPRQVGETQYF
TRBV19,TRBJ2-7,-,-,TGTGCCAGTAGTAGGGGCCCGGTGGGGCCCTACGAGCAGTACTTC,CASSRGPVGPYEQYF
TRBV9,TRBJ1-2,once,-,TGTGCCAGCAGCTCCGTAGGGGAGGGGAGTGGCTACACCTTC,CASSSVGEGSGYTF
TRBV5-1,TRBJ2-7,-,TRBD1,TGCGCCAGCAGAAGAGTCGGACAGGGGGCTTCCTACGAGCAGTACTTC,CASRRVGQGASYEQYF
TRBV28,TRBJ2-3,-,-,TGTGCCAGCAGTTCTGTTCAGACAGAATACACAGATACGCAGTATTTT,CASSSVQTEYTDTQYF
TRBV11-2,TRBJ1-4,few,TRBD1,TGTGCCAGCAGCTTAGTAGGGGGGGGACAGGACAATGAAAAACTGTTTTTT,CASSLVGGGQDNEKLFF
TRBV4-1,TRBJ2-3,-,-,TGCGCCAGCAGCCAAGAGGGCGGGGATACGCAGTATTTT,CASSQEGGDTQYF
TRBV7-9,TRBJ2-7,-,-,TGTGCCAGCACCGGGACGGACGAGCAGTACTTC,CASTGTDEQYF
TRBV5-1,TRBJ2-3,-,TRBD2,TGCGCCAGCAGCACTAGTCTAGCGGGAGCAGATACGCAGTATTTT,CASSTSLAGADTQYF
TRBV7-9,TRBJ2-7,-,TRBD2,TGTGCCAGCAGCTTAGCTGGACTAGCGGGAGTAGACGAGCAGTACTTC,CASSLAGLAGVDEQYF
TRBV29-1,TRBJ1-1,-,TRBD1,TGCAGCGCCACGACGGGACAGGAAGCTTTCTTT,CSATTGQEAFF
TRBV5-1,TRBJ2-7,-,TRBD1,TGCGCCAGCAGCTTGGTGGGACAGGGGGCAGGCGAGCAGTACTTC,CASSLVGQGAGEQYF
TRBV11-2,TRBJ1-5,-,-,TGTGCCAGCAGCTTAGGTACAGGGTGGGGAAATCAGCCCCAGCATTTT,CASSLGTGWGNQPQHF
TRBV25-1,TRBJ2-2,-,TRBD2,TGTGCCAGCAGTGAACCCGGACTAGGGACCGGGGAGCTGTTTTTT,CASSEPGLGTGELFF
TRBV11-1,TRBJ2-2,-,-,TGTGCCAGCAGCTTAGACCTCGCCCGGGACGAGACCGGGGAGCTGTTTTTT,CASSLDLARDETGELFF
TRBV6-5,TRBJ1-6,-,-,TGTGCCAGCAGTTACTCGACCCTCTATAATTCACCCCTCCACTTT,CASSYSTLYNSPLHF
TRBV27,TRBJ2-2,-,-,TGTGCCAGCAGCAGAATTGGGCCCGGGGAGCTGTTTTTT,CASSRIGPGELFF
TRBV27,TRBJ2-7,-,TRBD1,TGTGCCAGCAGCCCAGCGGGACAGGGGGCCTACGAGCAGTACTTC,CASSPAGQGAYEQYF
TRBV7-9,TRBJ2-6,-,TRBD1,TGTGCCAGCAGCCGACAGGGATCCCTCTCTGGGGCCAACGTCCTGACTTTC,CASSRQGSLSGANVLTF
TRBV5-1,TRBJ2-3,-,TRBD1,TGCGCCAGCAGCTTAGGACAGGGTGGGGCAGATACGCAGTATTTT,CASSLGQGGADTQYF
TRBV4-2,TRBJ2-5,-,-,TGTGCCAGCAGCCAAAAGGGTTCCGAGACCCAGTACTTC,CASSQKGSETQYF
TRBV19,TRBJ2-1,-,-,TGTGCCAGTAGAGATTTTGGGAATCAGGAGCAGTTCTTC,CASRDFGNQEQFF
TRBV27,TRBJ2-5,-,TRBD1,TGTGCCAGCAAACAGGGGGCATTGGAGACCCAGTACTTC,CASKQGALETQYF
TRBV5-6,TRBJ2-5,-,-,TGTGCCAGCAGCTTGGGCTCCCTACAAGAGACCCAGTACTTC,CASSLGSLQETQYF
TRBV6-5,TRBJ1-2,once,-,TGTGCCAGCAGTTCCGGGGCAGACTATGGCTACACCTTC,CASSSGADYGYTF
TRBV11-2,TRBJ1-1,once,-,TGTGCCAGCAGCTTTCCTCTGGGGGGTCGACAGGCCCTTCGGGCTTTCTTT,CASSFPLGGRQALRAFF